Presented here are 28 T cell receptor beta chains from one specimen sequenced in a study of early T cells in non-severe SARS-CoV-2 infection (dated by TCRdb to the early 2020s). The library came from 5' RACE. The instrument was a NextSeq 500. TCRdb reanalyzed the raw reads on its own, using fastp at Q25 for trimming and MiXCR for clone calling, and kept in-frame beta chains. Each entry merges the rows of one CDR3 protein and shows their most common DNA and genes. The sample records nearly 90,000 distinct CDR3 sequences, about 15% of which are singletons. The top ten clones comprise 6.5% to 9% of the sample. The sequencing input was whole blood. Receptors originate from an adult who was a healthcare worker with PCR-confirmed SARS-CoV-2 infection or an uninfected control (not recorded which).

The sample holds a few counts of this clonotype. The chain is built from TRBV5-1 and TRBJ1-3; a possible D gene is TRBD1 (6 bases). The V gene lost 1 base and the J gene lost 0 bases, with 8 bases spanning the gap. The CDR3 has 15 amino acids. From germline, CDR1 is SGHRS and CDR2 YFSETQ. The CDR3 loop is CASSLQGSSGNTIYF. As DNA, the CDR3 is TGCGCCAGCAGCTTGCAGGGGTCCTCTGGAAACACCATATATTTT.

The chain uses TRBV2 and TRBJ1-3; D is undetermined. With 7 bases removed from V and 1 base from J, the gap between germline ends came to 14 bases. The CDR3 runs to 15 residues. Germline CDR1 reads SNHLY; CDR2 reads FYNNEI. The CDR3 here is CASILGAGSGNTIYF. The CDR3 nucleotides read TGTGCCAGCATTCTCGGAGCTGGTTCTGGAAACACCATATATTTT.

The chain is built from TRBV5-1 and TRBJ1-2; the D is unclear. There are 15 residues in the CDR3. Germline V gene data show CDR1 as SGHRS and CDR2 as YFSETQ. The V end lost 0 bases, the J end lost 0 bases, and 9 bases lay between the germline ends. This CDR3 reads CASSLDSSANYGYTF. The CDR3 bases are TGCGCCAGCAGCTTGGACAGCTCAGCTAACTATGGCTACACCTTC.

In its sample, this clonotype was seen many times. The chain uses TRBV5-6 and TRBJ1-1; 9 nucleotides match TRBD1. The germline CDR1 and CDR2 sequences are SGHDT and YYEEEE. V was clipped by 4 bases and J by 2 bases; unmatched bases: 12. The CDR3 covers 17 residues. The CDR3 DNA is TGTGCCAGCAGCGCGGACAGGGGAATCAGCCGAAACACTGAAGCTTTCTTT. Translation: CASSADRGISRNTEAFF.

V gene TRBV4-1 combines with J gene TRBJ2-3; no definite D call. Trimming took 3 bases from V and 0 from J, leaving 10 bases between them. CDR1 is MGHRA and CDR2 is YSYEKL in the germline V gene. CDR3 size: 15 residues. The CDR3 nucleotides read TGCGCCAGCAGCCACGCCCAGGCTAGCACAGATACGCAGTATTTT. Translated: CASSHAQASTDTQYF.

The chain links TRBV28 to TRBJ2-7, with TRBD2 identical over 9 bases. Germline-derived CDR1 and CDR2 are MDHEN and SYDVKM. J was trimmed by 2 bases and V by 3 bases; bases with no gene match: 8. This CDR3 region has 16 residues. CDR3 sequence: CASSFLTSGLPYEQYF. CDR3 nucleotides: TGTGCCAGCAGTTTTTTGACTAGCGGTTTACCCTACGAGCAGTACTTC. Looking up the rest from reference TRBV28 and TRBJ2-7 gives the full variable domain: DVKVTQSSRYLVKRTGEKVFLECVQDMDHENMFWYRQDPGLGLRLIYFSYDVKMKEKGDIPEGYSVSREKKERFSLILESASTNQTSMYLCASSFLTSGLPYEQYFGPGTRLTVT.

The V call is TRBV6-5, the J call TRBJ2-7; possibly TRBD1 for D (6 bases). Germline V gene data show CDR1 as MNHEY and CDR2 as SVGAGI. Between the trimmed V and J ends, which lost 0 bases and 7 bases, there was a span of 10 bases. This CDR3 is built from 13 residues. DNA of the CDR3: TGTGCCAGCAGTTACTCGAGGGGGTGGGAGCAGTACTTC. It yields the protein CASSYSRGWEQYF.

This clonotype was observed at least ten times. This chain uses TRBV2 with TRBJ2-5; 10 bases agree with TRBD2. Germline V CDR1 and CDR2: SNHLY, FYNNEI. The length of the CDR3 is 16 residues. Unmatched junction bases numbered 5, after V lost 3 bases and J lost 1 base. CDR3 nucleotides: TGTGCCAGCAGTGATGGAGCTAGCGGGAGCCAAGAGACCCAGTACTTC. Translated, it gives CASSDGASGSQETQYF.

To note about this clonotype: One end of the junction does not line up with germline, which may come from a read error. V usage is TRBV7-2 and J usage is TRBJ2-3; D assignment may be TRBD1 or TRBD2 (7 bases each). Germline V gene lookup returns CDR1 SGHTA and CDR2 FQGNSA. This CDR3 is 16 amino acids long. Here the CDR3 reads CASSKRIGGGTVTQYF. In DNA form, the CDR3 reads TGTGCCAGCAGTAAACGGATAGGGGGAGGGACAGTTACGCAGTATTTT.

The V and J genes are TRBV7-9 and TRBJ1-2; possible D gene TRBD1, 5 bases. V was shortened by 1 base and J by 8 bases, with 20 bases between the two germline ends. The CDR3 has 16 residues. Germline CDR1 SEHNR, CDR2 FQNEAQ (reference sequence). As DNA, the CDR3 is TGTGCCAGCAGCTTAGGCTCCCTTGGAGGGGAAGGCGGCTACACCTTC. Protein: CASSLGSLGGEGGYTF.

This clonotype was detected only once. A much larger clone differs by one base, so this may be a read error. V and J are TRBV12-3 or TRBV12-4 and TRBJ1-1; D uncertain. The CDR3 consists of 12 residues. The ends were cut back, 3 bases at V and 1 base at J, with 3 bases in the middle. Here the CDR3 reads CASSFRNTEAFF. The CDR3 nucleotides read TGTGCCAGCAGTTTCAGGAACACTGAAGCTTTCTTT.

This clonotype was seen a handful of times. The chain combines TRBV20-1 with TRBJ2-1; 13 bases are shared with TRBD2. This CDR3 spans 18 amino acids. Germline V gene sequence: CDR1 DFQATT, CDR2 SNEGSKA (reference sequence). With V trimmed by 3 bases and J by 3 bases, 11 bases remained unmatched. The CDR3 here is CSARGTGTSGIDYNEQFF. CDR3 in DNA: TGCAGTGCTAGGGGTACCGGGACTAGCGGGATTGACTACAATGAGCAGTTCTTC.

The table lists this clonotype with a few counts. The chain joins TRBV27 to TRBJ2-7; no clear D. CDR3 length: 14 amino acids. Germline V gene sequence: CDR1 MNHEY, CDR2 SMNVEV (reference sequence). Trimming took 3 bases from V and 2 from J, leaving 11 bases between them. CDR3 residues: CASSFRATPYEQYF. Written as DNA, the CDR3 is TGTGCCAGCAGTTTCCGGGCCACTCCCTACGAGCAGTACTTC.

This chain uses TRBV20-1 with TRBJ1-1; perhaps TRBD1 as D (5 bases). Germline V gene lookup returns CDR1 DFQATT and CDR2 SNEGSKA (reference sequence). The CDR3 runs 11 residues. The V end was cut by 1 base, the J end by 7 bases, with 7 bases between. The CDR3 bases are TGCAGTGCTAGAGCGACAGTTGAAGCTTTCTTT. Protein: CSARATVEAFF.

This clonotype came up a few times. The chain joins TRBV20-1 to TRBJ1-3; D not certain. Trimming removed 6 bases at V and 2 bases at J, with 14 bases between. The germline gives CDR1 DFQATT, CDR2 SNEGSKA (reference sequence). The CDR3 loop spans 14 amino acids. The CDR3 DNA is TGCAGTGCCCGAGCGGATCTCCCTGGAAACACCATATATTTT. The encoded protein is CSARADLPGNTIYF.

This clonotype has at least ten counts. The gene calls are TRBV19 and TRBJ2-1; TRBD2 matches 9 bases. V shed 10 bases, J shed 8 bases, and the junction held 9 bases outside the gene matches. The CDR3 extends over 13 amino acids. The V gene's germline CDR1 is LNHDA and CDR2 SQIVND (reference sequence). For the CDR3, the DNA is TGTGCCACCTCCGGGACTAGCCGACATGAGCAGTTCTTC. Protein product: CATSGTSRHEQFF. Full variable domain (missing parts from reference TRBV19 and TRBJ2-1): DGGITQSPKYLFRKEGQNVTLSCEQNLNHDAMYWYRQDPGQGLRLIYYSQIVNDFQKGDIAEGYSVSREKKESFPLTVTSAQKNPTAFYLCATSGTSRHEQFFGPGTRLTVL.

This clonotype was observed a handful of times. This chain joins TRBV20-1 and TRBJ2-2, with 9 bases identical to TRBD2. V was pared by 3 bases and J by 7 bases, with 9 bases of the junction left unmatched. The CDR3 totals 15 residues. Germline values: CDR1 DFQATT, CDR2 SNEGSKA (reference sequence). The CDR3 DNA sequence: TGCAGTGCTAGGTCCCGCGGGAGGGGGAACGGGGAGCTGTTTTTT. It encodes CSARSRGRGNGELFF.

The sample holds many counts of this clonotype. The chain recombines TRBV15 with TRBJ2-7; no clear D gene. Germline-derived CDR1 and CDR2 are LNHNV and YYDKDF (reference sequence). V was cut by 1 base and J by 0 bases, with 10 bases left in between. The CDR3 totals 15 residues. The CDR3 coding sequence is TGTGCCACCAGCAGAGCGGAAGGGCACTCCTACGAGCAGTACTTC. It specifies CATSRAEGHSYEQYF.

This clonotype was picked up one time. V and J are TRBV6-1 and TRBJ2-1; no firm D call. Germline loops: CDR1 MNHNS, CDR2 SASEGT. There are 14 residues in the CDR3. V was cut by 9 bases and J by 0 bases, with 12 bases left in between. The CDR3 spells CARTLESSYNEQFF. The CDR3, as DNA: TGTGCCAGGACCCTTGAGAGCTCCTACAATGAGCAGTTCTTC.

This clonotype was found a few times. This rearrangement joins TRBV11-2 to TRBJ2-5; 7 bases are shared with TRBD1. Germline loops: CDR1 SGHAT, CDR2 FQNNGV. Germline trimming cut 4 bases from V and 5 bases from J; bases unmatched to any gene: 4. CDR3 length: 13 amino acids. The CDR3 region has the DNA TGTGCCAGCAGCTCCGACAGGGAGGAGACCCAGTACTTC. Its translation is CASSSDREETQYF.

This clonotype was picked up many times. The chain uses TRBV2 and TRBJ2-7; D may match TRBD1 or TRBD2 (5 bases each). The CDR3 has 12 amino acids. V shed 8 bases and J shed 4 bases, with 12 bases lying between them. Germline V gene lookup returns CDR1 SNHLY and CDR2 FYNNEI. The CDR3 here is CASAGSRYEQYF. The CDR3 nucleotides read TGTGCCAGCGCAGGGAGTAGGTACGAGCAGTACTTC.

The rearrangement joins TRBV29-1 to TRBJ2-1; TRBD1 matches 7 bases. Germline V gives CDR1 SQVTM, CDR2 ANQGSEA. V lost 7 bases to trimming and J lost 7 bases; unmatched junction nucleotides: 13. The CDR3 runs 14 residues. The CDR3 here is CSAPLRDRVNEQFF. In DNA form, the CDR3 reads TGCAGCGCCCCCTTGAGAGACAGGGTGAATGAGCAGTTCTTC.

This clonotype turned up a few times. V usage is TRBV6-4 and J usage is TRBJ2-1; possibly TRBD2 for D (6 bases). Trimming removed 6 bases at V and 10 bases at J, with 16 bases between. Germline values: CDR1 MRHNA, CDR2 SNTAGT. This CDR3 is 13 amino acids long. This chain's CDR3 is CASSSLTSGEQFF. Written as DNA, the CDR3 is TGTGCCAGCAGCTCCCTGACTAGTGGCGAGCAGTTCTTC.

The V gene is TRBV28, the J gene TRBJ2-1, with D perhaps matching TRBD1 (5 bases). Germline V lookup: CDR1 MDHEN, CDR2 SYDVKM. Trimming removed 2 bases from V and 9 bases from J, with 11 bases in between. This CDR3 is built from 13 residues. CDR3 nucleotide sequence: TGTGCCAGCAGTTTACAGGGAATGGGTGAGCAGTTCTTC. It specifies CASSLQGMGEQFF.

CDR3 protein: CASSSYGSGANVLTF. CDR3 nucleotides: TGTGCCAGCAGCTCCTATGGATCTGGGGCCAACGTCCTGACTTTC. The rearrangement uses TRBV7-9 and TRBJ2-6, with D unresolved. The germline V gene encodes CDR1 SEHNR and CDR2 FQNEAQ (reference sequence). The CDR3 runs to 15 residues. The V end was cut by 4 bases, the J end by 1 base, with 8 bases between.

This clonotype was detected only a few times. J is TRBJ2-7 and V is TRBV5-1, with 14 bases that match TRBD2. This CDR3 has 16 residues. Germline CDR1 SGHRS, CDR2 YFSETQ. V shed 4 bases, J shed 4 bases, and the junction held 7 bases outside the gene matches. CDR3 sequence reads: CASSLERLAGGYEQYF. The CDR3 region has the DNA TGCGCCAGCAGCCTGGAGAGACTAGCGGGAGGGTACGAGCAGTACTTC.

The chain uses TRBV15 and TRBJ1-4; no clear D gene. Trimming shortened V by 0 bases and J by 10 bases, and 12 bases separated the two germline ends. The germline CDR1 and CDR2 sequences are LNHNV and YYDKDF (reference sequence). The CDR3 runs 14 residues. The CDR3 is CATSRDTPRGKLFF. CDR3 nucleotide sequence: TGTGCCACCAGCAGAGATACTCCCCGGGGAAAACTGTTTTTT.

The chain joins TRBV20-1 to TRBJ2-3; 7 bases are a match to TRBD2. Germline CDR1 and CDR2: DFQATT and SNEGSKA (reference sequence). This CDR3 region has 15 residues. After removal of 4 bases from V and 1 base from J, the junction contained 8 bases not matched to a gene. The CDR3 region is CSATTSVAGTDTQYF. The CDR3 DNA reads TGCAGTGCTACCACTAGCGTCGCCGGCACAGATACGCAGTATTTT.